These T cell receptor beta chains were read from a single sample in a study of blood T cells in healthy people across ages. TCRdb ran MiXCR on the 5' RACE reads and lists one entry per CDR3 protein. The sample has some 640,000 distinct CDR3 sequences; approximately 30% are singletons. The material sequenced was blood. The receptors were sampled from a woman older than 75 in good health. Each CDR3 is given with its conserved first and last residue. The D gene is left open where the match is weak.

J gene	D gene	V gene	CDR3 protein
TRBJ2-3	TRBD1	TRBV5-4	CASSGTGSDTQYF
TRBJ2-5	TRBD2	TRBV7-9	CASHGRGGQETQYF
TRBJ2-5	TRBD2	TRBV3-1	CASSPGTSETQYF
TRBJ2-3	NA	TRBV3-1	CASSLAAGGGPTDTQYF
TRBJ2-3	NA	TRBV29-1	CSGWTPLPDTQYF
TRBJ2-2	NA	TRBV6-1	CASSEALQARNTGELFF
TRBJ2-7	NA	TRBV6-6	CASSPRDGGYEQYF
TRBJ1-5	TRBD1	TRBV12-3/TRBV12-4	CASSPITGVQPQHF
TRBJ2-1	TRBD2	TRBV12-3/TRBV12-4	CASSLFGGRVKVNEQFF
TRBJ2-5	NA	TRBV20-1	CSARDRAGDVETQYF
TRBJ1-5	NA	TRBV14	CASSQAWQEKRNQPQHF
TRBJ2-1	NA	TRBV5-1	CASSLGLARANEQFF
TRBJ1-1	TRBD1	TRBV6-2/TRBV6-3	CASSGTGKTEAFF
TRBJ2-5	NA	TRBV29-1	CSALGGEVQYF
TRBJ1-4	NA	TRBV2	CASSADWNERLFF
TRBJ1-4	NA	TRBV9	CASSVGQTNEKLFF
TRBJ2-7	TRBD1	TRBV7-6	CASSSDRGNEQYF
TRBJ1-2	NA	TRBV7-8	CASSHTSYDYGYTF